The TCR beta chain under discussion was sequenced for a study of blood T cell repertoires in COVID-19. Turning to the study itself: COVID-19 samples from acute and convalescent phases originated in the United States, Italy and Spain. PBMCs, B-cell-depleted T cells, or T cells were the source of the cDNA or gDNA that made up the material.

Original processing notes: Counts of nucleated cells, estimated from reference gene primer amplification, were obtained. Only in-frame clones appear in the TCRdb table, and some are missing; sequencing was by immunoSEQ multiplex PCR. That table gives V, J and clone size, and the DNA gave D and trimming. The data show tens of thousands of clones, roughly 87% seen once. Germline V gives CDR1 SGHAT, CDR2 FQDESV (reference sequence). V dropped 5 bases and J dropped 7; count of bases not matched to a gene: 9. The CDR3 contains 15 residues. This clonotype was obtained from a woman aged 80 or over in a cohort sampled during active or convalescent COVID-19. Specimen: peripheral blood. V is TRBV11-1 and J is TRBJ1-4, with 8 bases that match TRBD1. The CDR3 coding sequence is TGTGCCAGCAGCCGGCGGACAGGGTCGGGTGAAAAACTGTTTTTT. This sequence encodes CASSRRTGSGEKLFF.